The entry below gives a single T cell receptor (beta chain) sequence along with its context. The antigen remains undetermined. The CDR3 has 13 residues. Germline V gene lookup returns CDR1 LNHDA and CDR2 SQIVND (reference sequence). Trimming removed 5 bases from V and 5 bases from J, with 12 bases in between. This record comes from a study of cytomegalovirus exposure and HLA in healthy donors. Looking at the study overall: Researchers found that around 80% of a few hundred genotyped donors fell within the Caucasian-associated ancestry cluster.

Findings and limits, study-wide: Later on, an analysis showed TCR association rates differing by HLA locus, with DRB1 the most and HLA-C the fewest. A later analysis linked 15,000 to 20,000 TCR beta sequences to HLA alleles at 0.05 false discovery rate.

Primers for the PCR totalled 60 Vbeta and 13 Jbeta. The protocol was immunoSEQ multiplex PCR, while the TCRdb copy is restricted to in-frame clones and leaves out a portion. The sample has about 100,000 clones, 73% seen once. This rearrangement joins TRBV19 to TRBJ2-5; no clear D. The TCR comes from a man in his forties in good health and CMV-seronegative. Sequencing was carried out using PBMCs. The CDR3 DNA reads as TGTGCCAGTAGTCCCATTGAGTGGGAGACCCAGTACTTC. This gives the protein CASSPIEWETQYF.